This T cell receptor (beta chain) was documented in a study of T-cell memory formation after mild COVID-19. Study-level findings and limits: Certain responding clones were present in pre-infection memory, suggesting participation of cross-reactive memory.

This clonotype was seen at least ten times. Antigen: not known. Trimming took off 9 bases at V and 6 bases at J, with 14 bases between the two ends. The CDR3 runs to 13 residues. TCRdb re-called the 5' RACE reads with MiXCR, one entry per CDR3 protein. The table records around 150,000 distinct CDR3 sequences, more than 9% of them present only once. The receptor comes from a man between 18 and 35 years old who had mild COVID-19 (a few samples of this study predate the infection). Cell type and time point are not known. The material sequenced was PBMCs or a T cell subset sorted from them (not recorded which). This sequence joins TRBV12-3 or TRBV12-4 and TRBJ2-2; TRBD2 is a possible D gene (6 bases). CDR3 DNA sequence: TGTGCCAGTAGGGGTAGCGGAGCCGGGGAGCTGTTTTTT. Its protein is CASRGSGAGELFF.